This TCR beta chain came from a study of identical twins. Findings of the study overall: There were fewer insertions in abundant cord blood beta clonotypes, but memory repertoires showed no such pattern. Out-of-frame alpha sequences shared by twins showed excess low generation probability.

Only healthy Caucasians were enrolled as donors. In the case of this clonotype: As yet, its antigen is unknown.

In TCRdb, the 5' RACE reads were re-called with MiXCR into one record per CDR3 protein. The sample has 510,000 or so distinct CDR3 sequences, about 16% seen once. V lost 7 bases and J lost 3, with 13 bases in between. Germline V gives CDR1 SNHLY, CDR2 FYNNEI. The CDR3 consists of 14 residues. The sample also formed part of further work on yellow fever vaccine responses in identical twins. This second report adds: Reportedly, the response of twins' T cells to the vaccine seemed partly convergent, partly personalized.

The chain couples TRBV2 to TRBJ1-5, with a weak D call TRBD1 (5 bases). This clonotype originated in a woman aged 18-35 years in good health. Sequenced material: CD4+ T cells sorted from blood. The CDR3 is CASKSRGVNQPQHF. CDR3 bases: TGTGCCAGCAAATCAAGGGGCGTCAATCAGCCCCAGCATTTT.